The clone carrying this T cell receptor beta chain occurred once. This record comes from a study of blood T cell repertoires in COVID-19. Study details: There were acute and convalescent COVID-19 samples, and they came from the United States, Italy and Spain. PBMCs, B-cell-depleted T cells, or T cells were the source of the cDNA or gDNA that made up the material.

Data came from immunoSEQ multiplex PCR; TCRdb stores just in-frame clones and leaves some out. The sample has about 120,000 clones, approximately 87% seen once. V lost 3 bases and J lost 0, with 8 bases in between. The CDR3 is 14 amino acids. Germline CDR1 and CDR2: DFQATT and SNEGSKA (reference sequence). Input material: peripheral blood. The chain recombines TRBV20-1 with TRBJ1-4, with D possibly matching TRBD1 (6 bases). The clonotype comes from a woman aged 50 to 65 with acute or convalescent COVID-19. Written as DNA, the CDR3 is TGCAGTGCTAGTGGACAGCCAACTAATGAAAAACTGTTTTTT. It translates to CSASGQPTNEKLFF.